This note documents a single T cell receptor beta chain sequence. The entry originates in a study of blood T cell repertoires in COVID-19. CDR1 ENHRY and CDR2 SYGVKD come from the germline V gene. The CDR3 totals 15 residues. V was trimmed by 2 bases and J by 1 base, leaving 11 bases between them. The data were produced by immunoSEQ multiplex PCR, yet TCRdb's version contains in-frame clones alone and is incomplete. The sample lists some 130,000 clones, 88% seen once, with about 9.4% in the top ten. The receptor's source is a man aged 45-65 years with acute or convalescent COVID-19. Sequenced input: peripheral blood. The chain carries TRBV10-3 and TRBJ2-5; D is possibly TRBD1 (5 bases). The CDR3 region is CAISEQGGPQETQYF. DNA for the CDR3: TGTGCCATCAGTGAGCAGGGTGGGCCCCAAGAGACCCAGTACTTC.